This T cell receptor (beta chain) was recorded in a study of T-cell memory formation after mild COVID-19. Study details: The two donors had largely donor-specific TCR clusters.

V shed 1 base and J shed 7 bases, with 13 bases lying between them. This CDR3 spans 14 amino acids. TCRdb fed the 5' RACE reads into MiXCR, producing one record per CDR3 protein. The data contain hundreds of thousands of distinct CDR3 sequences, roughly 18% of them singletons. In this sample, this clonotype turned up a few times. Its antigen remains unidentified. Study-wide results and caveats: Clones that contracted from day 15 to 85 were balanced CD4/CD8, while later expanders leaned CD4+. Clones from the second wave (peaking day 37) had unconfirmed SARS-CoV-2 specificity.

The source of this sequence is an adult woman who had mild COVID-19 (a few samples of this study predate the infection). Cell type and time point are not known. Sequenced material: PBMCs or a T cell subset sorted from them (not recorded which). The chain employs TRBV12-3 or TRBV12-4 and TRBJ2-5; D unclear. This CDR3 is CASSLGANRVTQYF. The CDR3, as DNA: TGTGCCAGCAGTTTAGGGGCCAACCGCGTGACCCAGTACTTC.